This TCR beta chain was recorded in a study of sequential checkpoint blockade in melanoma. The assay was immunoSEQ multiplex PCR, and TCRdb's table has in-frame clones only and misses some. The profile covers some 14,000 clones, with more than 45% appearing a single time and around 16% taken by the ten largest. Sample treatment: randomized to nivolumab then ipilimumab (arm A) or the reverse (arm B). This clone was observed a few times. This sample comprised CD8+ T cells sorted from blood (inferred from file names), obtained from a patient given nivolumab and ipilimumab in sequence. The TCR sequence derives from a human donor with melanoma.

CDR3 amino acids: CASSEIGDSPEQYF. CDR3 DNA sequence: TGTGCCAGCAGTGAAATAGGGGACTCCCCGGAGCAGTACTTC. This chain links TRBV6-1 with TRBJ2-7, with D perhaps matching TRBD2 (6 bases). This CDR3 region has 14 residues. Germline V CDR1 and CDR2: MNHNS, SASEGT. V gave up 2 bases and J gave up 7 bases, with 15 bases separating them.